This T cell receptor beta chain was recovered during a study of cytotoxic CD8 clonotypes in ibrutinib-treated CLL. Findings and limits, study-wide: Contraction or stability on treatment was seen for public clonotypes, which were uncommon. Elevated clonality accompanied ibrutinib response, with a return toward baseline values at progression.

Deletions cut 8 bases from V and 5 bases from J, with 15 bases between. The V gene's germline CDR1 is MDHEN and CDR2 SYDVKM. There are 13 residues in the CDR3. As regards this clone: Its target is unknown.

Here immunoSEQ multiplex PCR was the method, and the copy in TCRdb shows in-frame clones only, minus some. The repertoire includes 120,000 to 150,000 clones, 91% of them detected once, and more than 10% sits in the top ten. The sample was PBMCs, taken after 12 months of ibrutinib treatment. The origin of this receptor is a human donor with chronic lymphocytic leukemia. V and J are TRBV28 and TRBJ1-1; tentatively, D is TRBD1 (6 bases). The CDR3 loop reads CASLTGSSTEAFF. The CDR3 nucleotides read TGTGCCAGCCTCACAGGGAGTAGTACTGAAGCTTTCTTT.